These 27 T cell receptor beta chains came from one sample sequenced in a study of blood T cell repertoires in COVID-19. Here immunoSEQ multiplex PCR was the method, and the copy in TCRdb shows in-frame clones only, minus some. The sample includes some 99,000 clones, 75% to 85% seen only once; the top ten take approximately 25%. Source material: peripheral blood. Receptor source: a man in his 70s with acute or convalescent COVID-19.

V and J are TRBV24-1 and TRBJ1-1, with 10 positions matching TRBD1. CDR1 KGHDR and CDR2 SFDVKD come from the germline V gene. V shed 3 bases and J 4 bases; nucleotides not matched to a gene: 4. The CDR3 totals 15 residues. The CDR3 region has the DNA TGTGCCACCAGTGATGGACAGGGGGAGGCCACTGAAGCTTTCTTT. Encoded protein: CATSDGQGEATEAFF.

There are a few counts of this clone. This chain joins TRBV27 and TRBJ1-2, with D unclear. The CDR3 loop spans 13 amino acids. V dropped 7 bases and J dropped 3 bases, with 12 bases sitting between them. Germline values: CDR1 MNHEY, CDR2 SMNVEV (reference sequence). CDR3 in amino acids: CASKDSNDYGYTF. In DNA, the CDR3 is TGTGCCAGCAAGGACTCAAATGACTATGGCTACACCTTC.

The chain joins TRBV6-1 to TRBJ2-5; D call uncertain. V lost 3 bases, J lost 5 bases, and 7 bases lay in between. The CDR3 is 12 residues long. Germline CDR1 reads MNHNS; CDR2 reads SASEGT. This chain's CDR3 is CASSESRETQYF. The CDR3 DNA follows: TGTGCCAGCAGTGAGTCCAGGGAGACCCAGTACTTC.

This clone has only a few counts. The rearrangement joins TRBV4-3 to TRBJ2-7; 8 positions match TRBD2. This CDR3 is built from 13 residues. The germline gives CDR1 LGHNA, CDR2 YSLEER. V shed 5 bases, J shed 3 bases, and the junction held 3 bases outside the gene matches. The CDR3, as DNA: TGCGCCAGCAGCAGAAGCGGGAGCTACGAGCAGTACTTC. Its translation is CASSRSGSYEQYF.

The V and J genes are TRBV28 and TRBJ2-3; D not certain. Trimming removed 6 bases at V and 4 bases at J, with 14 bases between. The CDR3 spans 14 residues. Looked up from germline, CDR1 is MDHEN and CDR2 is SYDVKM. The CDR3 sequence: CASRQPRGPDTQYF. The CDR3 DNA is TGTGCCAGCAGACAACCTCGAGGTCCAGATACGCAGTATTTT.

The CDR3 nucleotides are TGTGCCAGCAGAAATGGGGGACAGGGCTCCGGCTACACCTTC. The encoded protein is CASRNGGQGSGYTF. This rearrangement joins TRBV27 to TRBJ1-2, with 9 bases lining up with TRBD1. The CDR3 has 14 residues. The trim removed 6 bases at V and 8 bases at J, leaving 10 bases unmatched. The V gene's germline CDR1 is MNHEY and CDR2 SMNVEV (reference sequence).

This chain connects TRBV4-1 to TRBJ2-7; TRBD2 aligns across 11 bases. Germline trimming cut 5 bases from V and 2 bases from J; bases unmatched to any gene: 5. The CDR3 runs to 15 residues. Germline CDR1 MGHRA, CDR2 YSYEKL. CDR3 region: CASSTTSGSTYEQYF. Here the CDR3 DNA reads TGCGCCAGCAGCACCACTAGCGGGAGCACCTACGAGCAGTACTTC.

V is TRBV19 and J is TRBJ1-3, with 7 nucleotides matching TRBD1. CDR1 and CDR2 (germline): LNHDA, SQIVND (reference sequence). The length of the CDR3 is 14 residues. Unmatched junction bases numbered 6, after V lost 10 bases and J lost 0 bases. The CDR3 DNA follows: TGTGCCACCCTTGACAGGGACTCTGGAAACACCATATATTTT. Translated: CATLDRDSGNTIYF.

The V gene is TRBV5-6, the J gene TRBJ2-5; the D gene is possibly TRBD1 (6 bases). V lost 4 bases to trimming and J lost 3 bases, with 10 bases between them. CDR1 and CDR2 (germline): SGHDT, YYEEEE. The CDR3 is 13 amino acids. CDR3 region: CASSLRQEETQYF. In DNA, the CDR3 is TGTGCCAGCAGCCTAAGACAGGAAGAGACCCAGTACTTC.

The CDR3 region is CASSLLRQGEPKNIQYF. CDR3 nucleotides: TGCGCCAGCAGTCTCCTACGACAGGGCGAGCCCAAAAACATTCAGTACTTC. The genes are TRBV23-1 and TRBJ2-4, with 7 positions matching TRBD1. TRBV23-1 is known as an ORF, though its function is uncertain. With V trimmed by 4 bases and J by 2 bases, 11 bases remained unmatched. The CDR3 is 17 amino acids.

This clone was detected only a few times. This chain links TRBV28 with TRBJ2-2; 9 bases align to TRBD2. The CDR3 is made up of 14 amino acids. Germline assignment: CDR1 MDHEN and CDR2 SYDVKM. V lost 6 bases and J lost 2; bases outside the gene matches: 1. CDR3 amino acids: CASRLAGNTGELFF. The CDR3 DNA sequence: TGTGCCAGCAGGCTAGCGGGAAACACCGGGGAGCTGTTTTTT.

V and J are TRBV7-3 and TRBJ2-5; D not resolved. The CDR3 has 13 residues. CDR1 is SGHTA, CDR2 FQGTGA, per germline. Trimming left V 2 bases short and J 4 bases short, with 8 bases between. CDR3: CASSLGLSETQYF. CDR3 coding DNA: TGTGCCAGCAGCTTAGGCCTCTCAGAGACCCAGTACTTC.

As DNA, the CDR3 is TGTGCCAGTAGTATATGGCTCGCAGGGGACACTGAAGCTTTCTTT. It codes for CASSIWLAGDTEAFF. The gene calls are TRBV19 and TRBJ1-1; possible D gene TRBD1, 6 bases. CDR3 length: 15 residues. Germline CDR1 reads LNHDA; CDR2 reads SQIVND (reference sequence). Trimming shortened V by 2 bases and J by 3 bases, and 13 bases separated the two germline ends.

The chain has TRBV5-1 and TRBJ2-7; D might be TRBD1 (6 bases). The CDR3 contains 16 residues. V lost 4 bases to trimming and J lost 2 bases, with 19 bases between them. Looked up from germline, CDR1 is SGHRS and CDR2 is YFSETQ. The CDR3 protein is CASSPDPGQSPYEQYF. CDR3 in DNA: TGCGCCAGCAGCCCGGACCCGGGACAATCTCCCTACGAGCAGTACTTC.

This clone was picked up a small number of times. J is TRBJ1-6 and V is TRBV5-4, with D unclear. The CDR3 covers 13 residues. Trimming removed 0 bases from V and 7 bases from J, with 5 bases in between. The germline V gene encodes CDR1 SGHNT and CDR2 YYREEE (reference sequence). The CDR3 region is CASSLDSNSPLHF. As DNA, the CDR3 is TGTGCCAGCAGCTTGGATAGCAATTCACCCCTCCACTTT. The complete variable domain, with remaining parts taken from reference TRBV5-4 and TRBJ1-6, reads ETGVTQSPTHLIKTRGQQVTLRCSSQSGHNTVSWYQQALGQGPQFIFQYYREEENGRGNFPPRFSGLQFPNYSSELNVNALELDDSALYLCASSLDSNSPLHFGNGTRLTVT.

By sample share, this clone is medium-sized (0.01 to 0.1%). The chain links TRBV7-9 to TRBJ2-7, with a tentative D call TRBD2 (5 bases). V shed 0 bases and J shed 4 bases, with 10 bases lying between them. The CDR3 has 14 residues. The germline gives CDR1 SEHNR, CDR2 FQNEAQ (reference sequence). CDR3 sequence reads: CASSLAGVFYEQYF. The CDR3 DNA follows: TGTGCCAGCAGCTTAGCGGGAGTTTTTTACGAGCAGTACTTC.

The table lists this clone with a count of one. The chain couples TRBV11-2 to TRBJ1-5; 7 bases agree with TRBD1. There are 13 residues in the CDR3. The J segment lost 5 bases and the V segment lost 5 bases, leaving 3 bases of the junction unmatched. In germline, CDR1 is SGHAT, CDR2 FQNNGV. CDR3 loop: CASSGTEYQPQHF. In DNA, the CDR3 is TGTGCCAGCAGCGGGACAGAGTATCAGCCCCAGCATTTT.

The chain couples TRBV24-1 to TRBJ2-6; 9 nucleotides agree with TRBD1. The CDR3 extends over 17 amino acids. V lost 5 bases, J lost 1 base, and 5 bases stayed unmatched. CDR1 KGHDR and CDR2 SFDVKD come from the germline V gene. The CDR3 protein is CATSVGQGSSGANVLTF. CDR3 coding DNA: TGTGCCACCAGTGTGGGACAGGGTTCTTCTGGGGCCAACGTCCTGACTTTC.

This clone appeared once. V usage is TRBV10-3 and J usage is TRBJ2-5; a weak D match, TRBD1 (5 bases). The V end was cut by 11 bases, the J end by 3 bases, with 16 bases between. Germline CDR1 and CDR2: ENHRY and SYGVKD. The CDR3 runs 13 residues. The CDR3: CAARPDSKETQYF. As DNA, the CDR3 is TGTGCCGCCCGACCCGACAGTAAAGAGACCCAGTACTTC.

The chain couples TRBV2 to TRBJ2-7; possible D gene TRBD1, 6 bases. CDR1 and CDR2 (germline): SNHLY, FYNNEI. The CDR3 loop spans 14 amino acids. Trimming left V 7 bases short and J 0 bases short, with 13 bases between. The CDR3 bases are TGTGCCAGCATCGACAGGCCTAGCTCCTACGAGCAGTACTTC. Protein: CASIDRPSSYEQYF.

The J gene is TRBJ1-2, the V gene TRBV29-1, with 7 bases identical to TRBD1. CDR1 SQVTM and CDR2 ANQGSEA come from the germline V gene. Trimming took 3 bases from V and 7 from J; bases not matched to a gene: 5. This CDR3 region has 12 residues. The CDR3 reads CSVDRGASGYTF. CDR3 bases: TGCAGCGTTGACAGGGGGGCGAGTGGCTACACCTTC.

The rearrangement uses TRBV27 and TRBJ1-1, with TRBD1 as a possible D gene (6 bases). This CDR3 comprises 17 residues. Germline CDR1 and CDR2: MNHEY and SMNVEV (reference sequence). Trimming left V 1 base short and J 1 base short, with 16 bases between. The CDR3 DNA follows: TGTGCCAGCAGTTTATGGCGGACAGTATCAGGGAACACTGAAGCTTTCTTT. Its protein is CASSLWRTVSGNTEAFF.

The chain recombines TRBV28 with TRBJ1-5; D uncertain. This CDR3 comprises 15 residues. Germline V CDR1 and CDR2: MDHEN, SYDVKM. The ends were cut back, 3 bases at V and 0 bases at J, with 9 bases in the middle. CDR3 nucleotide sequence: TGTGCCAGCAGTTTGTACAGAGATAGCAATCAGCCCCAGCATTTT. This codes for CASSLYRDSNQPQHF.

The genes are TRBV5-4 and TRBJ2-7, with D possibly TRBD2 on 6 matching bases. Between the trimmed V and J ends, which lost 3 bases and 4 bases, there was a span of 17 bases. CDR1 is SGHNT, CDR2 YYREEE, per germline (reference sequence). The CDR3 sequence is 15 residues long. CDR3 in amino acids: CASSSGGAGNYEQYF. CDR3 DNA sequence: TGTGCCAGCAGCTCCGGAGGGGCCGGGAATTACGAGCAGTACTTC.

This chain connects TRBV2 to TRBJ1-5; 7 nucleotides agree with TRBD1. Trimming took 6 bases from V and 3 from J; bases not matched to a gene: 2. Per the germline V gene, CDR1 is SNHLY and CDR2 is FYNNEI. The CDR3 spans 13 residues. In nucleotides, the CDR3 is TGTGCCAGCAGACAGGGGCTCAATCAGCCCCAGCATTTT. It translates to CASRQGLNQPQHF.

This clone was counted once. The chain carries TRBV7-3 and TRBJ2-1; TRBD2 matches at 9 bases. This CDR3 region has 14 residues. CDR1 SGHTA and CDR2 FQGTGA come from the germline V gene. Trimming at V came to 4 bases and at J to 8 bases, leaving 6 bases not matched to a gene. Written as DNA, the CDR3 is TGTGCCAGCAGCTCCACTAGCGGGCAATATGAGCAGTTCTTC. It yields the protein CASSSTSGQYEQFF.

The CDR3 reads CASSENPGGAYTIYF. The DNA of the CDR3 is TGTGCCAGCAGTGAAAATCCAGGGGGCGCATACACCATATATTTT. The J gene is TRBJ1-3, the V gene TRBV2; TRBD1 matches 8 bases. CDR3 length equals 15 residues. With V trimmed by 2 bases and J by 8 bases, 8 bases remained unmatched. The germline V gene has CDR1 SNHLY and CDR2 FYNNEI.